This TCR beta chain was documented in a study of cytomegalovirus exposure and HLA in healthy donors. PCR used 60 Vbeta primers and 13 Jbeta primers. Assay used: immunoSEQ multiplex PCR; TCRdb lists only in-frame clones, some missing. Recorded for this sample: under 200,000 clones. CDR3 size: 14 residues. Germline-derived CDR1 and CDR2 are SGHRS and YFSETQ. The clonotype comes from a woman between 18 and 29 years old in good health and CMV-seropositive. The chain has TRBV5-1 and TRBJ2-5; 9 bases agree with TRBD2. The better agreement between TRBJ2-7 and the DNA end casts doubt on the J call. Material for sequencing was PBMCs. This chain's CDR3 is CASSLGLATYEQYF. CDR3 DNA sequence: TGCGCCAGCAGCCTTGGACTAGCGACTTACGAGCAGTACTTC.